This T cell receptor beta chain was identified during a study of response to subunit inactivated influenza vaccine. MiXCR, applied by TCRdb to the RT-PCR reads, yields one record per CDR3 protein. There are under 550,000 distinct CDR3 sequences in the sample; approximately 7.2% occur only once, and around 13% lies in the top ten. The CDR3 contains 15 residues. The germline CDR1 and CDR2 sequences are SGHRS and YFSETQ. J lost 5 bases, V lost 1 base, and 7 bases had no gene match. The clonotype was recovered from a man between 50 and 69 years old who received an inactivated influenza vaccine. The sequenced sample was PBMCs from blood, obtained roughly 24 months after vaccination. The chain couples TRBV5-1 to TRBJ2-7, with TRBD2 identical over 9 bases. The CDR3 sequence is CASSLSGGRHNEQYF. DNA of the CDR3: TGCGCCAGCAGCTTGAGCGGGGGGCGACACAACGAGCAGTACTTC.